The entry that follows covers one TCR beta chain sequence. Its antigen is not known. The data were obtained in a study of shared clonotypes between healthy human individuals. Study details: Per donor, CD8 memory used one plate, CD8 naive used two, CD4 memory used three and CD4 naive used three. Study outcomes and limitations: Naive CD4 clonotypes were shared across a few donors at around 5.4%.

TCRdb's table, derived via immunoSEQ multiplex PCR, lists solely in-frame clones and lacks some. The sample has tens of thousands of clones; about 64% are singletons. The CDR3 length is 18 residues. Germline-derived CDR1 and CDR2 are SQVTM and ANQGSEA. V was shortened by 0 bases and J by 0 bases, with 20 bases between the two germline ends. Nashville, Tennessee was home to all donors, who were Caucasian adults. The origin of this receptor is a man aged 25 to 40 in good health. V is TRBV29-1 and J is TRBJ1-2; possibly TRBD1 for D (6 bases). The sample comprised memory CD8+ T cells sorted from blood. The subset is: CD45RO+ cells pooled with CCR7-negative TemRA cells. The DNA of the CDR3 is TGCAGCGTTGAAGATCTGGAGGGGGAAACTAAAACTAACTATGGCTACACCTTC. Translated: CSVEDLEGETKTNYGYTF. Combining the CDR3 with reference TRBV29-1 and TRBJ1-2 gives the whole variable domain SAVISQKPSRDICQRGTSLTIQCQVDSQVTMMFWYRQQPGQSLTLIATANQGSEATYESGFVIDKFPISRPNLTFSTLTVSNMSPEDSSIYLCSVEDLEGETKTNYGYTFGSGTRLTVV.